The 4 T cell receptor beta chains below all came from one sample that was sequenced in a study of blood T cells in healthy people across ages. The use of a sample-barcoded 5' primer and a J-beta primer mix characterized a second PCR of roughly 6 to 11 cycles. From the 5' RACE reads, TCRdb called clonotypes with MiXCR, one entry per CDR3 protein. The sample consists of roughly 1,100,000 distinct CDR3 sequences, under 30% of them appearing once. These records were also assigned to another study, of T cells of mothers and their children.

Material: blood. The receptors originated from a girl aged 2 to 10 in good health.

The gene calls are TRBV7-6 and TRBJ2-7; D is ambiguous. V lost 5 bases and J 5 bases, leaving 13 bases between the germline ends. The CDR3 contains 13 residues. Germline V lookup: CDR1 SGHVS, CDR2 FNYEAQ. The CDR3 DNA reads as TGTGCCAGCAGCCGCCTCCGGATCCACGAGCAGTACTTC. It codes for CASSRLRIHEQYF. Drawing the rest from reference TRBV7-6 and TRBJ2-7, the complete variable domain is GAGVSQSPRYKVTKRGQDVALRCDPISGHVSLYWYRQALGQGPEFLTYFNYEAQQDKSGLPNDRFSAERPEGSISTLTIQRTEQRDSAMYRCASSRLRIHEQYFGPGTRLTVT.

This chain connects TRBV7-3 to TRBJ2-5; tentatively, D is TRBD2 (6 bases). The CDR3 is 16 residues long. V was pared by 1 base and J by 1 base, with 13 bases between. Germline V gene sequence: CDR1 SGHTA, CDR2 FQGTGA. DNA of the CDR3: TGTGCCAGCAGCTTAAATGGGGCGGGGTTCCAAGAGACCCAGTACTTC. Translating gives CASSLNGAGFQETQYF.

V is TRBV15 and J is TRBJ2-7; D is unclear. Per the germline V gene, CDR1 is LNHNV and CDR2 is YYDKDF (reference sequence). The CDR3 loop spans 14 amino acids. Deletions cut 4 bases from V and 5 bases from J, with 15 bases between. CDR3 DNA: TGTGCCACCAGCACTCGGGCCAAATTCCACGAGCAGTACTTC. It yields the protein CATSTRAKFHEQYF.

The rearrangement uses TRBV21-1 and TRBJ2-1. TRBV21-1 corresponds to a pseudogene. CDR3 length equals 15 residues. CDR3 region: CASSKGKVLMNEQFF. The CDR3, as DNA: TGTGCCAGCAGCAAAGGGAAAGTATTGATGAATGAGCAGTTCTTC.